These 14 T cell receptor beta chains share one sample of origin, sequenced in a study of Graves' ophthalmopathy and Graves' hyperthyroidism. RNA transcripts provided the template for amplifying TCR beta CDR3 regions. Following a first-round RT-PCR that used HTBI primers, a second-round multiplex PCR was carried out. In TCRdb, the multiplex PCR reads were re-called with MiXCR into one record per CDR3 protein. The sample carries 900,000 to 1,200,000 distinct CDR3 sequences, less than 45% recorded once. Input material: peripheral blood or thyroid tissue (not recorded which). The source of these receptors is an adult man with Graves' hyperthyroidism.

Turning to this clonotype: This CDR3 fails to terminate in the conserved phenylalanine or tryptophan, so it likely reflects a read error. Because the CDR3's place on the DNA is in doubt, the DNA is left out and the CDR3 is given as listed by TCRdb. The V and J genes are TRBV10-2 and TRBJ1-5; the table's D call, TRBD1, has no DNA check behind it. The CDR3 comprises 13 residues, both ends counted. Looked up from germline, CDR1 is WSHSY and CDR2 is SAAADI. The CDR3 region is CAISDSGQGCEHY.

In this sample, this clonotype turned up a few times. The V gene is TRBV29-1, the J gene TRBJ2-7; tentatively, D is TRBD1 (7 bases). The CDR3 length is 12 residues. In germline, CDR1 is SQVTM, CDR2 ANQGSEA. CDR3: CSVRDSSYEQYF. The CDR3, as DNA: TGCAGTGTGCGGGACAGCTCCTACGAGCAGTACTTC.

This clonotype was found many times. The rearrangement uses TRBV2 and TRBJ2-7, with a possible D match to TRBD2 (5 bases). The germline gives CDR1 SNHLY, CDR2 FYNNEI. The CDR3 is made up of 14 amino acids. Trimming removed 4 bases from V and 3 bases from J, with 13 bases in between. CDR3 sequence (DNA): TGTGCCAGCAGTGCGCCGGGAACGATCTACGAGCAGTACTTC. Amino acids: CASSAPGTIYEQYF.

This clonotype came up once. The gene calls are TRBV5-1 and TRBJ2-7; 9 bases match TRBD1. CDR1 and CDR2 from the germline V gene are SGHRS and YFSETQ. V shed 0 bases, J shed 1 base, and the junction held 5 bases outside the gene matches. The CDR3 spans 16 residues. The CDR3 coding sequence is TGCGCCAGCAGCTTGGGAGGGACAGGGACGTCCTACGAGCAGTACTTC. It encodes CASSLGGTGTSYEQYF.

The rearrangement links TRBV6-5 to TRBJ1-4; TRBD1 matches at 7 bases. The CDR3 covers 14 residues. Trimming took 3 bases from V and 8 from J; bases not matched to a gene: 6. The germline gives CDR1 MNHEY, CDR2 SVGAGI. CDR3 coding DNA: TGTGCCAGCAGTTATGGGGACAGTTGGGAAAAACTGTTTTTT. Residues: CASSYGDSWEKLFF.

As to this clonotype: This may be a read error, as it is one base from a much larger clone. The chain carries TRBV11-2 and TRBJ2-7, with 13 positions matching TRBD2. V lost 5 bases and J lost 7; bases outside the gene matches: 8. The CDR3 is 15 residues long. The germline V gene encodes CDR1 SGHAT and CDR2 FQNNGV. The CDR3 nucleotides read TGTGCCAGCAGCCCCCGGGTGGGACTAGCGGGGGAGCAGTACTTC. This codes for CASSPRVGLAGEQYF. Variable domain in full (rest from reference TRBV11-2 and TRBJ2-7): EAGVAQSPRYKIIEKRQSVAFWCNPISGHATLYWYQQILGQGPKLLIQFQNNGVVDDSQLPKDRFSAERLKGVDSTLKIQPAKLEDSAVYLCASSPRVGLAGEQYFGPGTRLTVT.

This chain links TRBV29-1 with TRBJ1-2; the D gene is possibly TRBD1 (6 bases). Per germline, CDR1 SQVTM and CDR2 ANQGSEA. CDR3 length equals 12 residues. The CDR3 DNA sequence: TGCAGGCAATCAGGGGAGGGTTATGGCTACACCTTC. It translates to CRQSGEGYGYTF.

This clonotype was detected a few times. V is TRBV30 and J is TRBJ1-5, with a possible D match to TRBD1 (6 bases). Germline V gene data show CDR1 as GTSNPN and CDR2 as SVGIG (reference sequence). Trimming left V 3 bases short and J 6 bases short, with 12 bases between. The CDR3 runs to 13 residues. The chain's CDR3 is CAWSGGGPQPQHF. As DNA, the CDR3 is TGTGCCTGGAGCGGAGGGGGGCCTCAGCCCCAGCATTTT.

This clonotype was counted at least ten times. The gene calls are TRBV20-1 and TRBJ1-2, with 8 nucleotides matching TRBD1. V lost 2 bases and J lost 8; bases outside the gene matches: 7. The CDR3 length is 13 residues. Per the germline V gene, CDR1 is DFQATT and CDR2 is SNEGSKA (reference sequence). CDR3 bases: TGCAGTGCTAGACCCGGACAGGGATACGGCTACACCTTC. Encoded protein: CSARPGQGYGYTF.

In its sample, this clonotype was seen many times. The CDR3, as DNA: TGTGCCAGCAGCCAAGACACAGGGGGCGGAAACACCATATATTTT. It is translated as CASSQDTGGGNTIYF. This rearrangement joins TRBV7-2 to TRBJ1-3; TRBD1 matches at 9 bases. From germline, CDR1 is SGHTA and CDR2 FQGNSA. V was pared by 5 bases and J by 4 bases, with 6 bases of the junction left unmatched. This CDR3 has 15 amino acids.

This clonotype was seen a few times. This sequence joins TRBV7-3 and TRBJ2-2, with 10 bases identical to TRBD1. V gave up 4 bases and J gave up 5 bases; unmatched junction bases: 10. The CDR3 is 17 amino acids. The germline CDR1 and CDR2 sequences are SGHTA and FQGTGA. The CDR3 reads CASSSNRGTGATGELFF. CDR3 coding DNA: TGTGCCAGCAGCTCCAACCGGGGGACAGGGGCGACCGGGGAGCTGTTTTTT.

This clonotype was observed once. The chain uses TRBV7-2 and TRBJ2-3; D is ambiguous. This CDR3 spans 15 amino acids. V dropped 0 bases and J dropped 4 bases, with 11 bases sitting between them. Germline assignment: CDR1 SGHTA and CDR2 FQGNSA. Here the CDR3 reads CASSLASPRPDTQYF. The CDR3 bases are TGTGCCAGCAGCTTAGCTTCTCCGAGGCCAGATACGCAGTATTTT.

Notes on this clonotype: This may arise from a read error, as a much more abundant clone is one base away. The genes are TRBV7-2 and TRBJ2-5; either TRBD1 or TRBD2 may fit D (5 bases each). This CDR3 has 16 amino acids. Germline CDR1 SGHTA, CDR2 FQGNSA. The V gene lost 4 bases and the J gene lost 1 base, with 16 bases spanning the gap. The chain's CDR3 is CASSSQTGRFQETQYF. Written as DNA, the CDR3 is TGTGCCAGCAGCTCGCAAACGGGACGTTTCCAAGAGACCCAGTACTTC.

V and J are TRBV7-8 and TRBJ1-1; 9 nucleotides align to TRBD1. CDR1 SGHVS and CDR2 FQNEAQ come from the germline V gene. The CDR3 is 14 residues long. Germline trimming cut 6 bases from V and 5 bases from J; bases unmatched to any gene: 7. Here the CDR3 DNA reads TGTGCCAGCAGGTCTGGGACAGGGATGACTGAAGCTTTCTTT. Translated: CASRSGTGMTEAFF.